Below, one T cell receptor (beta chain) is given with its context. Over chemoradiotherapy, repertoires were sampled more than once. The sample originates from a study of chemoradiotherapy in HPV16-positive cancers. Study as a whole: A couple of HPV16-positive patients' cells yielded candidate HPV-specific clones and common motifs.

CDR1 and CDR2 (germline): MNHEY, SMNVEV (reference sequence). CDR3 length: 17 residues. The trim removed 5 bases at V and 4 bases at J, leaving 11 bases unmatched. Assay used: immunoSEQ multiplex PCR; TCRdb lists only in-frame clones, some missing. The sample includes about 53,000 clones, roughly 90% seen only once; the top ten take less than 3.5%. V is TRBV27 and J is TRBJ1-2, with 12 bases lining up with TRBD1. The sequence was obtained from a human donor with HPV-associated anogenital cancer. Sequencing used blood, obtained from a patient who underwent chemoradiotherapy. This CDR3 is CASSPPRGTGGGYGYTF. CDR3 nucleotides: TGTGCCAGCAGTCCCCCGAGGGGGACAGGGGGCGGCTATGGCTACACCTTC.